This T cell receptor beta chain was found in a study of blood T cell repertoires in COVID-19. Across the study: COVID-19 samples from acute and convalescent phases originated in the United States, Italy and Spain. T cells, B-cell-depleted T cells, or PBMCs provided the cDNA or gDNA that served as material.

In the authors' methods: Estimates of nucleated cell counts were drawn from the amplification of reference gene primers. Repertoires were generated with immunoSEQ multiplex PCR, while TCRdb's copy carries only in-frame clones and drops some. The V and J calls and clone size come from that table; D and trimming were worked out from the DNA. The data contain about 230,000 clones, less than 90% of them singletons. Germline CDR1 is SGHTA and CDR2 is FQGNSA. V was shortened by 0 bases and J by 0 bases, with 6 bases between the two germline ends. This CDR3 comprises 15 residues. The chain is built from TRBV7-2 and TRBJ1-5, with D perhaps matching TRBD1 (5 bases). This clonotype was obtained from a woman in her 70s with active or convalescent COVID-19. The material sequenced was peripheral blood. The CDR3 protein is CASSLAGGSNQPQHF. In nucleotides, the CDR3 is TGTGCCAGCAGCTTAGCGGGGGGTAGCAATCAGCCCCAGCATTTT.